This T cell receptor beta chain comes out of a study of CD8 T cells in Susac syndrome. This CDR3 comprises 14 residues. The V gene lost 4 bases and the J gene lost 2 bases, with 11 bases spanning the gap. Germline values: CDR1 MDHEN, CDR2 SYDVKM. An amount of RNA that ranged from about 0.45 to 1 ug was reverse transcribed with random hexamers. TCRdb re-called the immunoSEQ multiplex PCR reads through MiXCR, storing one row per CDR3 protein. The sample records a few hundred thousand distinct CDR3 sequences, more than 80% being singletons. The genes are TRBV28 and TRBJ1-2; weak D call: TRBD1 (6 bases). This TCR was sampled from a human donor with multiple sclerosis. The sequenced material came from CD8+ T cells from PBMCs. The DNA for the CDR3 is TGTGCCAGCAGTTACAGGGAGGGGAACTATGGCTACACCTTC. Protein sequence: CASSYREGNYGYTF.